This TCR beta chain was recovered during a study of response to subunit inactivated influenza vaccine. General study results and limits: The authors suggested that every seasonal influenza vaccination recruits few new T cells.

This clonotype was observed a few times. Its specificity is not known. TCRdb analysed the RT-PCR reads with MiXCR anew, one entry per CDR3 protein. Among 450,000 to 550,000 distinct CDR3 sequences listed, 25% were seen once. The CDR3 extends over 14 amino acids. The V segment lost 5 bases and the J segment 10 bases; nucleotides outside the gene matches: 11. Germline CDR1 and CDR2: MDHEN and SYDVKM. The sequences come from CD4+ T cells sorted from PBMCs, collected roughly 5 days after vaccination. This clonotype originated in a man aged 50 to 60 who received an inactivated influenza vaccine. The chain carries TRBV28 and TRBJ2-1, with 7 bases aligning to TRBD1. Here the CDR3 DNA reads TGTGCCAGCAGTACGATCACAGGGACAGCAGAGCAGTTCTTC. The encoded protein is CASSTITGTAEQFF.